The 29 T cell receptor beta chains below were found in one sample sequenced in a study of beta chain features in type 1 diabetes. Findings of the study overall: Among all four CD4+ subsets, Type 1 diabetes patients had TCRB CDR3s that were moderately but significantly shorter.

Reverse transcription of all isolated RNA meant that expressed TCRB transcripts were sequenced. Assay: immunoSEQ multiplex PCR; the TCRdb copy retains only in-frame clones and omits some. The sample includes fewer than 200,000 clones, around 10% of them seen just once. For these receptors, no antigen is known. Sample: central memory CD4+ T cells from blood. These receptors all stem from a man aged 25-45 years with type 1 diabetes.

This chain links TRBV27 with TRBJ2-3; possibly TRBD2 for D (6 bases). V was shortened by 3 bases and J by 5 bases, with 15 bases between the two germline ends. The CDR3 consists of 15 residues. Germline CDR1 is MNHEY and CDR2 is SMNVEV (reference sequence). The DNA of the CDR3 is TGTGCCAGCAGTTTCGGGACTCCAGTAGTAGATACGCAGTATTTT. Its translation is CASSFGTPVVDTQYF.

This clone was observed a few times. V gene TRBV10-3 combines with J gene TRBJ2-3, with TRBD2 matching over 10 bases. CDR1 and CDR2 from the germline V gene are ENHRY and SYGVKD. The CDR3 loop spans 14 amino acids. The V segment lost 2 bases and the J segment 5 bases; nucleotides outside the gene matches: 1. The CDR3 bases are TGTGCCATCAGTGAGAGACTAGCGGGAGATACGCAGTATTTT. Its translation is CAISERLAGDTQYF.

This clone has a handful of counts. The rearrangement joins TRBV18 to TRBJ2-5, with TRBD2 matching over 7 bases. This CDR3 spans 17 amino acids. Trimming cost V 0 bases and J 2 bases; bases outside gene matches: 9. Germline lookup yields CDR1 KGHSH and CDR2 LQKENI. The CDR3 DNA sequence: TGTGCCAGCTCACCACCCGAAAGCGGGAACCCACAAGAGACCCAGTACTTC. This sequence encodes CASSPPESGNPQETQYF.

In this sample, this clone turned up a few times. The V call is TRBV27, the J call TRBJ1-2, with TRBD1 matching 7 bases. V shed 5 bases and J 4 bases; nucleotides not matched to a gene: 7. The CDR3 has 14 residues. Germline CDR1 is MNHEY and CDR2 is SMNVEV (reference sequence). The CDR3 coding sequence is TGTGCCAGCAGTCGGAGGGGGCGCGGCTATGGCTACACCTTC. Its translation: CASSRRGRGYGYTF.

This chain connects TRBV15 to TRBJ2-1; 9 nucleotides line up with TRBD2. V lost 0 bases and J lost 9; bases outside the gene matches: 3. Germline V CDR1 and CDR2: LNHNV, YYDKDF (reference sequence). The CDR3 loop spans 14 amino acids. The DNA for the CDR3 is TGTGCCACCAGCAGAGAGACTAGCGGTATTGAGCAGTTCTTC. Its protein product is CATSRETSGIEQFF.

The V call is TRBV4-2, the J call TRBJ2-7; D possibly corresponds to TRBD1 (6 bases). Looked up from germline, CDR1 is LGHNA and CDR2 is YNFKEQ. The V end was cut by 0 bases, the J end by 6 bases, with 9 bases between. The CDR3 has 13 amino acids. The CDR3 region has the DNA TGTGCCAGCAGCCAAGATCCAGGGGCCGAGCAGTACTTC. Its translation is CASSQDPGAEQYF.

The V and J genes are TRBV7-2 and TRBJ2-3, with TRBD2 matching over 10 bases. The CDR3 length is 15 residues. Trimming at V came to 5 bases and at J to 3 bases, leaving 5 bases not matched to a gene. Germline CDR1 SGHTA, CDR2 FQGNSA. The CDR3 region is CASSPGTSVTDTQYF. The CDR3 DNA reads as TGTGCCAGCAGCCCCGGGACTAGCGTTACAGATACGCAGTATTTT.

This clone was counted a few times. This chain links TRBV28 with TRBJ1-2; D remains ambiguous. V shed 2 bases and J shed 3 bases, with 4 bases lying between them. Looked up from germline, CDR1 is MDHEN and CDR2 is SYDVKM. CDR3 size: 12 residues. CDR3 in amino acids: CASSLADYGYTF. CDR3 nucleotide sequence: TGTGCCAGCAGTTTAGCAGACTATGGCTACACCTTC.

Many counts were recorded for this clone. V and J are TRBV15 and TRBJ2-7; 9 nucleotides match TRBD1. The CDR3 runs to 15 residues. V was pared by 0 bases and J by 2 bases, with 2 bases of the junction left unmatched. Germline lookup yields CDR1 LNHNV and CDR2 YYDKDF (reference sequence). CDR3 sequence (DNA): TGTGCCACCAGCAGAGAGACAGGGGGGACCTACGAGCAGTACTTC. It translates to CATSRETGGTYEQYF.

This clone was detected ten times or more. The rearrangement uses TRBV7-2 and TRBJ2-5, with 7 positions matching TRBD1. CDR1 and CDR2 from the germline V gene are SGHTA and FQGNSA. The CDR3 is 15 amino acids. V shed 5 bases and J 4 bases; nucleotides not matched to a gene: 10. CDR3 region: CASSPRTGSRETQYF. CDR3 in DNA: TGTGCCAGCAGCCCCCGGACAGGCTCGAGAGAGACCCAGTACTTC.

This clone was observed a few times. The chain joins TRBV29-1 to TRBJ2-7, with TRBD1 as a possible D gene (6 bases). The CDR3 is made up of 13 amino acids. Per germline, CDR1 SQVTM and CDR2 ANQGSEA. V shed 0 bases and J shed 2 bases, with 8 bases lying between them. This CDR3 reads CSVEEDSTYEQYF. The CDR3 DNA is TGCAGCGTTGAAGAGGACAGCACCTACGAGCAGTACTTC.

This clone showed up just a few times. V usage is TRBV28 and J usage is TRBJ1-5; weak D call: TRBD1 (6 bases). The CDR3 sequence is 14 residues long. V lost 6 bases and J 3 bases, leaving 12 bases between the germline ends. Germline CDR1 MDHEN, CDR2 SYDVKM. CDR3 sequence reads: CASRQGSPNQPQHF. CDR3 DNA sequence: TGTGCCAGCAGACAGGGTTCCCCCAATCAGCCCCAGCATTTT.

This clone was picked up one time. The V gene is TRBV27, the J gene TRBJ2-7, with 8 bases fitting TRBD1. Germline V CDR1 and CDR2: MNHEY, SMNVEV (reference sequence). This CDR3 has 14 residues. Losses at the gene ends were 3 bases for V and 4 bases for J; bases not matched to a gene: 5. The CDR3 bases are TGTGCCAGCAGTTTCCAGGGGGCCTTGTACGAGCAGTACTTC. Encoded protein: CASSFQGALYEQYF.

The V gene is TRBV7-2, the J gene TRBJ2-1; a possible D gene is TRBD2 (6 bases). Trimming pared 10 bases from V and 0 bases from J, leaving 10 bases between. This CDR3 region has 13 residues. The germline gives CDR1 SGHTA, CDR2 FQGNSA. The CDR3 DNA is TGTGCCACTGGGCGGGGCTCCTACAATGAGCAGTTCTTC. As protein: CATGRGSYNEQFF.

This clone was seen a handful of times. This chain uses TRBV18 with TRBJ1-2, with 9 nucleotides matching TRBD1. This CDR3 region has 14 residues. Germline V lookup: CDR1 KGHSH, CDR2 LQKENI. J lost 3 bases, V lost 5 bases, and 4 bases had no gene match. CDR3 loop: CASSEGQGDYGYTF. The CDR3 nucleotides are TGTGCCAGCTCAGAGGGACAGGGTGACTATGGCTACACCTTC.

The chain uses TRBV9 and TRBJ2-5; weak D call: TRBD2 (6 bases). V was shortened by 4 bases and J by 5 bases, with 18 bases between the two germline ends. The CDR3 length is 15 residues. Germline V gives CDR1 SGDLS, CDR2 YYNGEE. This chain's CDR3 is CASSPNGNSGETQYF. CDR3 nucleotide sequence: TGTGCCAGCAGCCCCAACGGAAATAGCGGTGAGACCCAGTACTTC.

This clone was counted only a few times. This sequence joins TRBV28 and TRBJ2-3; a weak D match, TRBD2 (5 bases). Germline-derived CDR1 and CDR2 are MDHEN and SYDVKM. This CDR3 comprises 10 residues. Trimming took 8 bases from V and 7 from J, leaving 7 bases between them. The CDR3 spells CASSDYTQYF. In nucleotides, the CDR3 is TGTGCCAGCTCGGACTATACGCAGTATTTT.

This clone occurred a few times. The chain joins TRBV7-9 to TRBJ2-1; no definite D call. The CDR3 consists of 13 residues. The germline gives CDR1 SEHNR, CDR2 FQNEAQ (reference sequence). Trimming took 1 base from V and 7 from J, leaving 8 bases between them. The CDR3 reads CASSLEELNEQFF. The CDR3 DNA follows: TGTGCCAGCAGCTTAGAGGAGCTGAATGAGCAGTTCTTC.

This clone was seen only a few times. V usage is TRBV7-3 and J usage is TRBJ2-7; 12 nucleotides align to TRBD2. This CDR3 has 15 residues. Trimming cost V 2 bases and J 4 bases; bases outside gene matches: 3. Germline V gene data show CDR1 as SGHTA and CDR2 as FQGTGA. CDR3 protein: CASSLGTSGFYEQYF. CDR3 in DNA: TGTGCCAGCAGCTTAGGGACTAGCGGGTTTTACGAGCAGTACTTC. The full variable domain, in which reference TRBV7-3 and TRBJ2-7 provide the parts outside the CDR3, is GAGVSQTPSNKVTEKGKYVELRCDPISGHTALYWYRQSLGQGPEFLIYFQGTGAADDSGLPNDRFFAVRPEGSVSTLKIQRTERGDSAVYLCASSLGTSGFYEQYFGPGTRLTVT.

This clone was counted only a few times. The rearrangement joins TRBV29-1 to TRBJ2-3; 9 nucleotides line up with TRBD2. V shed 3 bases, J shed 6 bases, and the junction held 13 bases outside the gene matches. The CDR3 has 16 amino acids. The germline CDR1 and CDR2 sequences are SQVTM and ANQGSEA. The CDR3 sequence is CSVDLTSGPLIDTQYF. In DNA, the CDR3 is TGCAGCGTTGACCTGACTAGCGGACCTTTAATCGATACGCAGTATTTT.

The chain is built from TRBV19 and TRBJ2-7; D call uncertain. There are 13 residues in the CDR3. Trimming cost V 4 bases and J 2 bases, with 9 bases left between them. Germline lookup yields CDR1 LNHDA and CDR2 SQIVND (reference sequence). The CDR3 DNA is TGTGCCAGTAGTACACCCGGTGCCTACGAGCAGTACTTC. This encodes CASSTPGAYEQYF.

Only a few counts were recorded for this clone. V usage is TRBV5-1 and J usage is TRBJ2-3; weak D call: TRBD2 (7 bases). The CDR3 consists of 15 residues. V gave up 5 bases and J gave up 2 bases, with 15 bases separating them. CDR1 is SGHRS, CDR2 YFSETQ, per germline. This chain's CDR3 is CASSWPAGHTDTQYF. The DNA of the CDR3 is TGCGCCAGCAGTTGGCCAGCGGGACACACAGATACGCAGTATTTT.

The chain is built from TRBV29-1 and TRBJ1-1; D remains ambiguous. The CDR3 totals 12 residues. Deletions cut 6 bases from V and 2 bases from J, with 10 bases between. Germline loops: CDR1 SQVTM, CDR2 ANQGSEA. The CDR3 spells CSVDWGNTEAFF. As DNA, the CDR3 is TGCAGCGTGGACTGGGGTAACACTGAAGCTTTCTTT.

In this sample, this clone turned up a few times. The V and J genes are TRBV9 and TRBJ2-2; 9 nucleotides match TRBD2. The trim removed 3 bases at V and 5 bases at J, leaving 2 bases unmatched. The CDR3 has 14 residues. Germline assignment: CDR1 SGDLS and CDR2 YYNGEE. The CDR3 nucleotides read TGTGCCAGCAGCGGACTAGCGGCAACCGGGGAGCTGTTTTTT. Its translation: CASSGLAATGELFF.

The chain employs TRBV2 and TRBJ2-7; TRBD2 agrees at 7 bases. V trimming: 7 bases; J trimming: 3 bases; junction bases outside the gene matches: 6. Germline values: CDR1 SNHLY, CDR2 FYNNEI. CDR3 length equals 13 residues. In DNA, the CDR3 is TGTGCCAGCACTGGCCAGCGGGGCTACGAGCAGTACTTC. As protein: CASTGQRGYEQYF.

This chain connects TRBV11-2 to TRBJ1-2, with D possibly matching TRBD1 (5 bases). This CDR3 is built from 14 residues. From germline, CDR1 is SGHAT and CDR2 FQNNGV. Trimming stripped 5 bases from V and 0 bases from J, with 10 bases between. CDR3 protein: CASSQQGTNYGYTF. The CDR3 region has the DNA TGTGCCAGCAGCCAGCAGGGTACTAACTATGGCTACACCTTC. Variable domain in full (rest from reference TRBV11-2 and TRBJ1-2): EAGVAQSPRYKIIEKRQSVAFWCNPISGHATLYWYQQILGQGPKLLIQFQNNGVVDDSQLPKDRFSAERLKGVDSTLKIQPAKLEDSAVYLCASSQQGTNYGYTFGSGTRLTVV.

J is TRBJ2-5 and V is TRBV28; D is undetermined. The better agreement between TRBJ2-7 and the DNA end casts doubt on the J call. Germline V gene sequence: CDR1 MDHEN, CDR2 SYDVKM. The CDR3 covers 11 residues. CDR3 bases: TGTGCCAGCAGTCCTCGATACGAGCAGTACTTC. This codes for CASSPRYEQYF.

J is TRBJ2-1 and V is TRBV27, with 8 bases lining up with TRBD2. Germline V gene sequence: CDR1 MNHEY, CDR2 SMNVEV (reference sequence). The CDR3 has 15 amino acids. With 6 bases clipped from V and 15 bases from J, the junction kept 19 bases outside the gene matches. DNA for the CDR3: TGTGCCAGCAGGACTGAGCGGGGGACACCCTCCAAGTGGTTCTTC. This encodes CASRTERGTPSKWFF.

The sample holds a few counts of this clone. The rearrangement links TRBV5-1 to TRBJ2-3; a weak D match, TRBD1 (6 bases). Trimming stripped 0 bases from V and 5 bases from J, with 10 bases between. The CDR3 has 14 residues. CDR1 and CDR2 (germline): SGHRS, YFSETQ. This CDR3 reads CASSLEQGKDTQYF. The CDR3 DNA sequence: TGCGCCAGCAGCTTGGAGCAGGGGAAAGATACGCAGTATTTT.